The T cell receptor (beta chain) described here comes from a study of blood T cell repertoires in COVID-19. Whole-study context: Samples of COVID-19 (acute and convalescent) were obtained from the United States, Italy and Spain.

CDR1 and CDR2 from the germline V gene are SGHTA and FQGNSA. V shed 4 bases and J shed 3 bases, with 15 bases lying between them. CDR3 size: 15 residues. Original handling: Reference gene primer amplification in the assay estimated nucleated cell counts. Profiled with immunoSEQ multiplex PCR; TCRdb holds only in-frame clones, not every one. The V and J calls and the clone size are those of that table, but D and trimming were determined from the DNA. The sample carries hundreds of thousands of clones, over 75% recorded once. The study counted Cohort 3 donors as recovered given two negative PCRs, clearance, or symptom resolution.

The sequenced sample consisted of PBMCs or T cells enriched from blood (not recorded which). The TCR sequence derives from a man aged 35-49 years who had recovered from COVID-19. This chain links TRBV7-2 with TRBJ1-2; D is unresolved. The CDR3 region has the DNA TGTGCCAGCAGCTCGTCCCAACAGACCTACTATGGCTACACCTTC. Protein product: CASSSSQQTYYGYTF.